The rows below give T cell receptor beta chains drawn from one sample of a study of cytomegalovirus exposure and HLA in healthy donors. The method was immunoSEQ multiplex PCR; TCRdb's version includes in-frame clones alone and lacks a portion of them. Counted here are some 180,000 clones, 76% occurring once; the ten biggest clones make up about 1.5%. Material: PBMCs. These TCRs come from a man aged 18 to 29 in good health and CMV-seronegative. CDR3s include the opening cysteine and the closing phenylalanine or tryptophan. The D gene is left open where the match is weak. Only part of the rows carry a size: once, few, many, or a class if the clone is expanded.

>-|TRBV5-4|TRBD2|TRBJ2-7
CASSPGLGASYEQYF
TGTGCCAGCAGCCCCGGACTAGGGGCCTCCTACGAGCAGTACTTC
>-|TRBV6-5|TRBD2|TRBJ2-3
CASRNSGGGTDTQYF
TGTGCCAGCAGAAACAGCGGGGGGGGGACAGATACGCAGTATTTT
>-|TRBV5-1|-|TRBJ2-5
CASSLSGWETQYF
TGCGCCAGCAGCTTATCGGGTTGGGAGACCCAGTACTTC
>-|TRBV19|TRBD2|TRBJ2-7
CASSRQVPGTSNSYEQYF
TGTGCCAGTAGTAGACAGGTCCCCGGGACTAGCAACTCCTACGAGCAGTACTTC
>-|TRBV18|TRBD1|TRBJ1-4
CASSPRDSGHEKLFF
TGTGCCAGCTCACCACGGGACAGCGGGCATGAAAAACTGTTTTTT
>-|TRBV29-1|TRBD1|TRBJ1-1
CSAGQGAEGAFF
TGCAGCGCGGGACAGGGGGCCGAGGGGGCTTTCTTT
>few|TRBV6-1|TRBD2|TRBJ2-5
CASSEASGGQETQYF
TGTGCCAGCAGTGAGGCTAGCGGGGGCCAAGAGACCCAGTACTTC
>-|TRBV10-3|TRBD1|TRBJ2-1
CAIRPGQHNEQFF
TGTGCCATCAGACCGGGACAGCACAATGAGCAGTTCTTC
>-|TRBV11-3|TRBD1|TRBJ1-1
CASSTEGARGTEAFF
TGTGCCAGCAGCACGGAGGGGGCGCGGGGCACTGAAGCTTTCTTT
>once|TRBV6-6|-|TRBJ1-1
CASSYSGGRMNTEAFF
TGTGCCAGCAGTTACTCGGGGGGGCGGATGAACACTGAAGCTTTCTTT
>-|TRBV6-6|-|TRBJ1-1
CASSPRGGGNTEAFF
TGTGCCAGCAGTCCCCGCGGGGGTGGGAACACTGAAGCTTTCTTT
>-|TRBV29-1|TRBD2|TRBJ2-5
CSVKDSLAGGETQYF
TGCAGCGTTAAAGATTCCCTAGCGGGAGGAGAGACCCAGTACTTC
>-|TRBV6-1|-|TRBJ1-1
CASSEGGRNTEAFF
TGTGCCAGCAGTGAAGGAGGTAGGAACACTGAAGCTTTCTTT
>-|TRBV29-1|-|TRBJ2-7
CSASGVNYEQYF
TGCAGCGCCTCCGGGGTTAACTACGAGCAGTACTTC
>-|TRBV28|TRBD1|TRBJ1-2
CASSPPGQVRSYTF
TGTGCCAGCAGTCCACCGGGACAGGTGCGGAGCTACACCTTC
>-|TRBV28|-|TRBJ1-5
CASSLWGSEPQHF
TGTGCCAGCAGCCTTTGGGGCTCAGAGCCCCAGCATTTT
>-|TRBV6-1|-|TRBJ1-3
CAIDSRDSGNTIYF
TGTGCCATCGACTCCCGTGACTCTGGAAACACCATATATTTT
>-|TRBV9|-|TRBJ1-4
CASSVVPDNEKLFF
TGTGCCAGCAGCGTAGTGCCAGATAATGAAAAACTGTTTTTT
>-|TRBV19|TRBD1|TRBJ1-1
CASSLVQGENTEAFF
TGTGCCAGTAGCCTAGTTCAGGGGGAGAACACTGAAGCTTTCTTT
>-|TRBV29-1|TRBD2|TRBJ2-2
CSVEDLARGASTGELFF
TGCAGCGTTGAAGATCTTGCGCGGGGGGCCTCCACCGGGGAGCTGTTTTTT
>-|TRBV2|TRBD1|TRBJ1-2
CASSSDRVWGYTF
TGTGCCAGCAGTTCCGACAGGGTGTGGGGCTACACCTTC
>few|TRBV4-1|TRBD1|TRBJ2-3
CASSQRQGDTQYF
TGCGCCAGCAGCCAAAGACAGGGAGATACGCAGTATTTT
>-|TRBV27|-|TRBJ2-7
CASSLSPARDYEQYF
TGTGCCAGCAGTTTATCGCCGGCCAGGGACTACGAGCAGTACTTC
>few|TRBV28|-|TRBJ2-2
CASSLHPGANTGELFF
TGTGCCAGCAGTTTGCATCCGGGGGCGAACACCGGGGAGCTGTTTTTT
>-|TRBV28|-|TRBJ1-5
CASRGPSNQPQHF
TGTGCCAGCAGGGGCCCTAGCAATCAGCCCCAGCATTTT
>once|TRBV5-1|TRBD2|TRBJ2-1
CASSPLAGGEGEQFF
TGCGCCAGCAGCCCACTAGCGGGGGGGGAGGGAGAGCAGTTCTTC
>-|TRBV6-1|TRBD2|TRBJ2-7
CATGRGLRSEQYF
TGTGCCACTGGGAGGGGACTTCGGAGCGAGCAGTACTTC
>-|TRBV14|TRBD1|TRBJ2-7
CASSQSPGQGTYEQYF
TGTGCCAGCAGCCAGAGCCCGGGACAGGGGACCTACGAGCAGTACTTC
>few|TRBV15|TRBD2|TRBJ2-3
CATSNDIAGGPSDTQYF
TGTGCCACCAGCAACGACATAGCGGGAGGGCCGTCAGATACGCAGTATTTT
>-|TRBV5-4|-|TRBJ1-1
CASSPPATVNTEAFF
TGTGCCAGCAGCCCGCCCGCGACAGTGAACACTGAAGCTTTCTTT
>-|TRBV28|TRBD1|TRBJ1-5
CASSFLQGAGGNQPQHF
TGTGCCAGCAGTTTCCTACAGGGGGCGGGGGGCAATCAGCCCCAGCATTTT
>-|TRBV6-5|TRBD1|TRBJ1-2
CASSGGTGWGYTF
TGTGCCAGCAGTGGTGGGACAGGCTGGGGCTACACCTTC
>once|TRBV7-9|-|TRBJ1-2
CASSLDTRNYGYTF
TGTGCCAGCAGCTTAGACACAAGAAACTATGGCTACACCTTC
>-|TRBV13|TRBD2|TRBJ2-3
CATQTSGGGDTQYF
TGTGCCACCCAAACCAGCGGGGGGGGTGATACGCAGTATTTT
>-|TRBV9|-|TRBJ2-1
CASSPHPRRDEQFF
TGTGCCAGCAGCCCCCACCCCAGGCGGGATGAGCAGTTCTTC
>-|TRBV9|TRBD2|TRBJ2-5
CASSVLGGGYQETQYF
TGTGCCAGCAGCGTCTTGGGCGGGGGATACCAAGAGACCCAGTACTTC
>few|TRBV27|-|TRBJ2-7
CASSLRLRDMRPYEQYF
TGTGCCAGCAGTTTACGTCTTCGGGACATGAGACCCTACGAGCAGTACTTC
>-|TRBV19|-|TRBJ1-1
CASTVRDTLPRNTEAFF
TGTGCCAGTACGGTCCGGGACACCTTACCGCGGAACACTGAAGCTTTCTTT
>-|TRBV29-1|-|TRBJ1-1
CSVRMGAGWNTEAFF
TGCAGCGTCCGAATGGGGGCAGGGTGGAACACTGAAGCTTTCTTT
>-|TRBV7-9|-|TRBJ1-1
CASSLDTGRGAFF
TGTGCCAGCAGCTTAGACACAGGCAGGGGAGCTTTCTTT
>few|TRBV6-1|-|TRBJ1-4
CASRGRENEKLFF
TGTGCCAGCAGGGGGAGAGAGAATGAAAAACTGTTTTTT
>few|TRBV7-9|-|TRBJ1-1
CASSPGMNTEAFF
TGTGCCAGCAGCCCGGGGATGAACACTGAAGCTTTCTTT
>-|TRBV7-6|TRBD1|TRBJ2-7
CASSYRTGLGEQYF
TGTGCCAGCAGCTACCGGACAGGGTTGGGCGAGCAGTACTTC
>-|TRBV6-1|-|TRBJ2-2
CASSDYSNTGELFF
TGTGCCAGCAGTGACTATTCGAACACCGGGGAGCTGTTTTTT
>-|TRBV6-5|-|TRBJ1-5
CASSYSSGQNQPQHF
TGTGCCAGCAGTTACAGTTCAGGACAAAATCAGCCCCAGCATTTT
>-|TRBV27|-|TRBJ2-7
CASSFSGYEQYF
TGTGCCAGCAGTTTCTCGGGCTACGAGCAGTACTTC
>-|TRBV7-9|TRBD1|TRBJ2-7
CASSLVAGQGVYEQYF
TGTGCCAGCAGCTTAGTGGCGGGACAGGGGGTTTACGAGCAGTACTTC
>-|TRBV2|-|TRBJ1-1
CASSGGGVAGLEAFF
TGTGCCAGCAGTGGGGGGGGAGTCGCGGGGCTTGAAGCTTTCTTT
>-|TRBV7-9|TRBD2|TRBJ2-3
CASSLSGGRRFTDTQYF
TGTGCCAGCAGCTTATCGGGAGGGCGGCGTTTTACAGATACGCAGTATTTT
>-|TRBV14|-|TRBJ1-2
CASSQDSLGQGHYGYTF
TGTGCCAGCAGCCAAGACAGTCTGGGGCAGGGTCACTATGGCTACACCTTC
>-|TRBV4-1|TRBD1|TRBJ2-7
CASSQGGQGGYEQYF
TGCGCCAGCAGCCAAGGGGGACAGGGAGGCTACGAGCAGTACTTC
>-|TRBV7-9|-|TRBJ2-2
CASSHSRGNTGELFF
TGTGCCAGCAGCCATTCAAGGGGAAACACCGGGGAGCTGTTTTTT
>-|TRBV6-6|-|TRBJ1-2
CASSSTDSLLNGYTF
TGTGCCAGCAGTTCCACCGACAGCCTCTTAAATGGCTACACCTTC
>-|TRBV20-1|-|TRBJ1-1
CSARGGEAFF
TGCAGTGCTAGGGGGGGTGAAGCTTTCTTT
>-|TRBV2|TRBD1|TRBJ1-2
CARGGGTGRGYTF
TGTGCCAGAGGCGGTGGGACAGGACGCGGCTACACCTTC
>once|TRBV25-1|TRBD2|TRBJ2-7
CASGGSGKVGQYF
TGTGCCAGCGGAGGGAGCGGGAAGGTCGGGCAGTACTTC
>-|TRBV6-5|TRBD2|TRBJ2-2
CATLAGAYTGELFF
TGTGCCACCCTAGCGGGGGCCTACACCGGGGAGCTGTTTTTT